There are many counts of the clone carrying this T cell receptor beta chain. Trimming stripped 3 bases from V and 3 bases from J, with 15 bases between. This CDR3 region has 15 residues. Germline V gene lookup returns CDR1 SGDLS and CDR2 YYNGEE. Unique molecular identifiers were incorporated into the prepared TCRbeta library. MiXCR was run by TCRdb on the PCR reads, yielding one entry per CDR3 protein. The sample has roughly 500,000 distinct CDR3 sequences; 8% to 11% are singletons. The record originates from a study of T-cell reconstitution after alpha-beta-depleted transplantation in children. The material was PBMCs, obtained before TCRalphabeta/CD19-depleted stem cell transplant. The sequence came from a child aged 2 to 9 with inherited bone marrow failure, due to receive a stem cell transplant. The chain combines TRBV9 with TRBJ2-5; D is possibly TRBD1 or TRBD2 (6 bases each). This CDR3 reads CASSAGGHLKETQYF. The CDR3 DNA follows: TGTGCCAGCAGCGCCGGGGGACACCTAAAAGAGACCCAGTACTTC.